The rows below give T cell receptor beta chains drawn from one sample of a study of cytomegalovirus exposure and HLA in healthy donors. Clones were sequenced by immunoSEQ multiplex PCR, and TCRdb holds only the in-frame ones, with some missing. The sample has over 45,000 clones; 81% are singletons. What was sequenced was PBMCs. The source is a boy aged 5-17 years in good health and CMV-seropositive. CDR3s include the opening cysteine and the closing phenylalanine or tryptophan. The order of the fields is clone size, J gene, D gene, V gene, CDR3 DNA, CDR3 protein. A D gene is named only where the DNA matches it firmly. Where a row states a size, it is once, few, many or the class of an expanded clone; other rows omit it.

. | TRBJ2-3 | TRBD1 | TRBV5-1 | TGCGCCAGCAGCCCGCCGGGACAGGGGCCAGATACGCAGTATTTT | CASSPPGQGPDTQYF
. | TRBJ2-7 | . | TRBV29-1 | TGCAGCGTCTCGTCGGAGGCCAGCCCTATAGAGCAGTACTTC | CSVSSEASPIEQYF
. | TRBJ1-6 | . | TRBV6-1 | TGTGCCAGCATGGGGAGGGGGTCCTATAATTCACCCCTCCACTTT | CASMGRGSYNSPLHF
. | TRBJ2-2 | TRBD1 | TRBV11-2 | TGTGCCAGCAGCTCGTTGACAGGGATCACCGGGGAGCTGTTTTTT | CASSSLTGITGELFF
once | TRBJ2-3 | . | TRBV18 | TGTGCCAGCTCACAACTTAGCGGTAGCACAGATACGCAGTATTTT | CASSQLSGSTDTQYF
. | TRBJ2-1 | . | TRBV6-1 | TGTGCCAGCCATCCGGGGTCCTACAATGAGCAGTTCTTC | CASHPGSYNEQFF
. | TRBJ2-7 | . | TRBV21-1 | TGTGCCAGCACCCACCATAAAGGGAGAAAGACCTTATACTACGAGCAGTACTTC | CASTHHKGRKTLYYEQYF
. | TRBJ2-7 | TRBD1 | TRBV2 | TGTGCCAGCAGAGCAGGGGGCGGGTACGAGCAGTACTTC | CASRAGGGYEQYF
. | TRBJ2-3 | TRBD1 | TRBV27 | TGTGCCAGCAGTGCTCGGGACAGGGTGAGAGATACGCAGTATTTT | CASSARDRVRDTQYF
. | TRBJ1-1 | TRBD1 | TRBV2 | TGTGCCAGCAGCACCAACTTATCCCCCAGGCAGGGGGATGAAGCTTTCTTT | CASSTNLSPRQGDEAFF
. | TRBJ1-5 | . | TRBV6-5 | TGTGCCAGCAAGGGGTCAAGCAATCAGCCCCAGCATTTT | CASKGSSNQPQHF
. | TRBJ2-3 | TRBD2 | TRBV13 | TGTGCCAGCAGCTCCACGCGGGGGGCTTCAGATACGCAGTATTTT | CASSSTRGASDTQYF
. | TRBJ1-2 | . | TRBV11-2 | TGTGCCAGCAGCTTTACGACGGTAGCATATGGCTACACCTTC | CASSFTTVAYGYTF
. | TRBJ1-3 | . | TRBV5-8 | TGTGCCAGCAGCCTAGGGACTTCCTTTGGAAACACCATATATTTT | CASSLGTSFGNTIYF
. | TRBJ2-7 | TRBD1 | TRBV19 | TGTGCCAGTAGCCGGGACAGGGATGGCTACGAGCAGTACTTC | CASSRDRDGYEQYF
. | TRBJ2-4 | . | TRBV28 | TGTGCCAGCAGTTTAACGATTGGGCGCGGGGACATTCAGTACTTC | CASSLTIGRGDIQYF
. | TRBJ2-2 | . | TRBV9 | TGTGCCAGCAGCGTCTCCGGGGAGCTGTTTTTT | CASSVSGELFF
. | TRBJ2-5 | TRBD2 | TRBV7-9 | TGTGCCAGCGCTCTAGCCGGACTAGCCCAAAAGCAGTACTTC | CASALAGLAQKQYF
. | TRBJ1-6 | . | TRBV7-3 | TGTGCCAGCAGCTTATCTCTGGACAGAAACTCACCCCTCCACTTT | CASSLSLDRNSPLHF
. | TRBJ2-1 | TRBD2 | TRBV5-6 | TGTGCCAGCAGCTTGTCCAGCGGGGGGGCCAATGAGCAGTTCTTC | CASSLSSGGANEQFF
. | TRBJ2-6 | . | TRBV14 | TGTGCCAGCAGCAGAGTCCTCTCTGGGGCCAACGTCCTGACTTTC | CASSRVLSGANVLTF
. | TRBJ1-5 | . | TRBV5-6 | TGTGCCAGCAGCTTGAGTCAGGGGTACAATCAGCCCCAGCATTTT | CASSLSQGYNQPQHF
once | TRBJ2-7 | . | TRBV4-1 | TGCGCCAGCAGCCAAGGTGGTAGGGGGTCCTACGAGCAGTACTTC | CASSQGGRGSYEQYF
. | TRBJ1-2 | TRBD1 | TRBV7-9 | TGTGCCAGCACGACTAGGGACAGTAACTATGGCTACACCTTC | CASTTRDSNYGYTF
. | TRBJ2-2 | TRBD2 | TRBV7-2 | TGTGCCAGCAGCCTCCTCGCGAGCGGGGGGACCGGGGAGCTGTTTTTT | CASSLLASGGTGELFF
. | TRBJ2-1 | TRBD2 | TRBV7-3 | TGTGCCAGCAGCTTAGGGGCGGGGTGGACTAGCGGGGGCTCATACAATGAGCAGTTCTTC | CASSLGAGWTSGGSYNEQFF
. | TRBJ1-1 | . | TRBV7-8 | TGTGCCAGCAGCTTAGACCCCTCAGCGGCTGAAGCTTTCTTT | CASSLDPSAAEAFF
. | TRBJ2-3 | TRBD1 | TRBV10-2 | TGCGCCAGCAGTGAGGCAGGACAGGGGGGAGATACGCAGTATTTT | CASSEAGQGGDTQYF
. | TRBJ2-2 | TRBD2 | TRBV25-1 | TGTGCCAGCAGTGAATGGGGGGGTCAGAACACCGGGGAGCTGTTTTTT | CASSEWGGQNTGELFF
. | TRBJ2-2 | TRBD1 | TRBV10-3 | TGTGCCACCGCGCGGCGAAGGGGACAGGCCAACACCGGGGAGCTGTTTTTT | CATARRRGQANTGELFF
. | TRBJ2-3 | TRBD2 | TRBV11-2 | TGTGCCAGCAGCCCGGGAGGGACAGATACGCAGTATTTT | CASSPGGTDTQYF
. | TRBJ2-2 | . | TRBV5-1 | TGCGCCAGCAGCTTGACCCAGGGAAACACCGGGGAGCTGTTTTTT | CASSLTQGNTGELFF
. | TRBJ1-2 | . | TRBV6-5 | TGTGCCAGCAGGCCCCTAGACGGAAATCTCTATGGCTACACCTTC | CASRPLDGNLYGYTF
. | TRBJ1-6 | . | TRBV7-8 | TGTGCCAGCAGCCTAGAGGTCAGGGCCCACTTTTCACCCCTCCACTTT | CASSLEVRAHFSPLHF
once | TRBJ2-1 | TRBD1 | TRBV29-1 | TGCAGCGCCATGGAGGCGACAGGGGGTACCTACAATGAGCAGTTCTTC | CSAMEATGGTYNEQFF
. | TRBJ2-1 | TRBD2 | TRBV11-1 | TGTGCCAGCAGCTTTGCGGGGGTAAATGAGCAGTTCTTC | CASSFAGVNEQFF
. | TRBJ1-5 | . | TRBV2 | TGTGCCAGCAGATTTCAGGGGAGCAATCAGCCCCAGCATTTT | CASRFQGSNQPQHF
. | TRBJ2-2 | TRBD2 | TRBV6-6 | TGTGCCAGCAGTTTAAGCGGGGGCTTGAACACCGGGGAGCTGTTTTTT | CASSLSGGLNTGELFF
. | TRBJ2-1 | TRBD2 | TRBV27 | TGTGCCAGCAGTTCGGGACTAGCCAGGGGCATCGAGCAGTTCTTC | CASSSGLARGIEQFF
. | TRBJ2-2 | . | TRBV7-9 | TGTGCCACATGGACACCCGTGACCGGGGAGCTGTTTTTT | CATWTPVTGELFF
. | TRBJ2-2 | . | TRBV2 | TGTGCCAGCAGTGACAGACTCACCGGGGAGCTGTTTTTT | CASSDRLTGELFF
once | TRBJ2-7 | TRBD2 | TRBV2 | TGTGCCAGCAGGGGGACTAGCTACGAGCAGTACTTC | CASRGTSYEQYF
. | TRBJ2-7 | TRBD1 | TRBV6-6 | TGTGCCAGCAGTTACTCAGCGACAGGGAAATCGGGCGAGCAGTACTTC | CASSYSATGKSGEQYF
. | TRBJ1-3 | . | TRBV6-5 | TGTGCCAGCAGTCTACAGGCCCACTCTGGAAACACCATATATTTT | CASSLQAHSGNTIYF
. | TRBJ2-5 | . | TRBV6-1 | TGTGCCAGCAGTGAAGTAGATAAAGAGACCCAGTACTTC | CASSEVDKETQYF
. | TRBJ2-2 | . | TRBV7-2 | TGTGCCAGCAGCTTATACAGCGGGGAGCTGTTTTTT | CASSLYSGELFF
. | TRBJ2-5 | . | TRBV2 | TGTGCCAGCAGTAAGGGGTCCGAAGAGACCCAGTACTTC | CASSKGSEETQYF
. | TRBJ2-7 | . | TRBV7-6 | TGTGCCAGCAGCTTAGAAGGCAGGCAAACCTACGAGCAGTACTTC | CASSLEGRQTYEQYF
. | TRBJ2-5 | . | TRBV2 | TGTGCCAGCAGCCGCGGGGTTGAGACCCAGTACTTC | CASSRGVETQYF
few | TRBJ2-5 | . | TRBV11-3 | TGTGCCAGCAGCCAGGGGTTGGCCCAGTACTTC | CASSQGLAQYF
. | TRBJ1-1 | . | TRBV11-2 | TGTGCCACTACCGTTGGGGGGGGGAACTTTGAAGCTTTCTTT | CATTVGGGNFEAFF
. | TRBJ2-2 | TRBD1 | TRBV7-3 | TGTGCCAGCAGCTCTATGACAGGGGGTGCCGGGGAGCTGTTTTTT | CASSSMTGGAGELFF
. | TRBJ2-1 | TRBD1 | TRBV6-1 | TGTGCCAGCAAACGGGGGACAGGGGCCAATGAGCAGTTCTTC | CASKRGTGANEQFF
. | TRBJ2-2 | . | TRBV7-2 | TGTGCCAGCAGCTTAACGATCCGGGACACCGGGGAGCTGTTTTTT | CASSLTIRDTGELFF
. | TRBJ2-3 | TRBD2 | TRBV5-1 | TGCGCCAGCAGCACCGGGGGGGGCTCAGATACGCAGTATTTT | CASSTGGGSDTQYF
medium-sized | TRBJ1-5 | . | TRBV27 | TGTGCCAGCAGACCCCGGGAGGAGGGGAGCAATCAGCCCCAGCATTTT | CASRPREEGSNQPQHF
. | TRBJ1-2 | . | TRBV10-3 | TGTGCCATCAGTGGGACTGAAGGTGGCTACACCTTC | CAISGTEGGYTF
. | TRBJ1-1 | . | TRBV5-1 | TGCGCCAGCAGCCAGGACACTGAAGCTTTCTTT | CASSQDTEAFF
. | TRBJ2-2 | . | TRBV10-3 | TGTGCGGCAGGGGCGAACACCGGGGAGCTGTTTTTT | CAAGANTGELFF
. | TRBJ2-2 | . | TRBV7-7 | TGTGCTAGCAGCCCTACAGCGAACACCGGGGAGCTGTTTTTT | CASSPTANTGELFF